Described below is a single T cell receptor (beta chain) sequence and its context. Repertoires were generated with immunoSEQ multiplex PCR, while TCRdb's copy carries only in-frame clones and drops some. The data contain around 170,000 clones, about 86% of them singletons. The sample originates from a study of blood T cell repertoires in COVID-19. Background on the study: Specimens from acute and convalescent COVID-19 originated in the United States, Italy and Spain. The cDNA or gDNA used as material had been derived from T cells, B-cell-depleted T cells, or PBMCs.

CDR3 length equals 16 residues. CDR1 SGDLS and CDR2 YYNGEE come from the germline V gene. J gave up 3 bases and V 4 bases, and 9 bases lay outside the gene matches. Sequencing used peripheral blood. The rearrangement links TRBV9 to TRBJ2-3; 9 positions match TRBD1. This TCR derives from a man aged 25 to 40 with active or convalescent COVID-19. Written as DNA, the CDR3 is TGTGCCAGCAGCCCCCGGACAGGGGAGGGGACAGATACGCAGTATTTT. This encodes CASSPRTGEGTDTQYF.